The 4 T cell receptor beta chains in this list originate from one sample, sequenced in a study of identical twins. Each CDR3 protein is one row after TCRdb ran MiXCR on the 5' RACE reads. The table shows 250,000 or so distinct CDR3 sequences, with approximately 7.9% occurring only once. These data were also reused for a study on yellow fever vaccine responses in identical twins.

Sequences were obtained from CD8+ T cells sorted from blood. All receptors derive from a woman aged 18-29 years in good health.

This clonotype was detected a few times. The V and J genes are TRBV27 and TRBJ1-2; no reliable D call. This CDR3 region has 11 residues. V was trimmed by 6 bases and J by 7 bases, leaving 9 bases between them. In germline, CDR1 is MNHEY, CDR2 SMNVEV (reference sequence). The CDR3 DNA is TGTGCCAGCAGAAGTCCAAGTGGCTACACCTTC. Its translation is CASRSPSGYTF.

This clonotype was seen ten or more times. This rearrangement joins TRBV28 to TRBJ1-3, with a tentative D call TRBD1 (6 bases). Germline-derived CDR1 and CDR2 are MDHEN and SYDVKM. The CDR3 length is 14 residues. V lost 6 bases and J 4 bases, leaving 13 bases between the germline ends. The CDR3 bases are TGTGCCAGCAGACGGCGGGGGGCAGGAAACACCATATATTTT. Amino acid sequence: CASRRRGAGNTIYF. The full variable domain, its missing parts supplied by reference TRBV28 and TRBJ1-3, is DVKVTQSSRYLVKRTGEKVFLECVQDMDHENMFWYRQDPGLGLRLIYFSYDVKMKEKGDIPEGYSVSREKKERFSLILESASTNQTSMYLCASRRRGAGNTIYFGEGSWLTVV.

This clonotype was recorded many times. This chain connects TRBV27 to TRBJ2-1; 9 bases are a match to TRBD2. This CDR3 comprises 16 residues. Trimming removed 0 bases from V and 5 bases from J; junction bases left unmatched: 5. Germline V gives CDR1 MNHEY, CDR2 SMNVEV (reference sequence). The CDR3: CASSLSGGRVDNEQFF. The CDR3 DNA reads as TGTGCCAGCAGTTTATCTGGCGGGAGGGTGGACAATGAGCAGTTCTTC.

This clonotype was detected many times. The chain employs TRBV10-2 and TRBJ2-3, with D possibly being TRBD1 (6 bases). CDR1 is WSHSY, CDR2 SAAADI, per germline. The CDR3 loop spans 14 amino acids. The V end was cut by 6 bases, the J end by 3 bases, with 13 bases between. CDR3 DNA: TGCGCCAGCAGCAGGGGCCTCGGGACAGATACGCAGTATTTT. Amino acids: CASSRGLGTDTQYF.